This entry is about one T cell receptor (beta chain). This clonotype was found a few times. The antigen it binds to is not known. Base qualities are not provided; no much larger clone lies one nucleotide away. The CDR3 holds 13 amino acids from the cysteine to the phenylalanine. The CDR3 DNA has 39 bases and is translated from base 1. V and J lose 5 bases and 3 bases, and a span of 10 bases separates them. The germline V gene yields SGHAT for CDR1 and FQNNGV for CDR2. TCR cDNA was synthesized by 5'RACE template switching, through which a universal primer site and unique molecular identifiers were introduced. Priming of cDNA synthesis was performed from both the TCR alpha and TCR beta constant segments. Libraries were amplified in two PCR steps, with sample barcodes and sequencing adapters added in the second step. Sequencing of libraries was performed on Illumina HiSeq 2500 (2x100 bp) or NovaSeq (2x150 bp). The authors' pipeline ran thus. Reads were demultiplexed and collapsed into UMI consensus sequences with MIGEC, and V(D)J alignment was performed with MiXCR. Using edgeR on replicate PBMC samples, clonotypes were called vaccine-responding if FDR was below 0.01 and the log2 fold change was above 5 up to day 15. Bulk clonotypes were assigned CD4 or CD8 identity according to which sequenced CD4 or CD8 repertoire held them at higher abundance. TCRdb reanalyzed the raw reads on its own, using fastp at Q25 for trimming and MiXCR for clone calling, and kept in-frame beta chains. Rows with one shared CDR3 protein collapse into an entry with the most common genes and DNA. TCRdb's processing, not the authors', yielded these V and J calls. The table for this sample lists hundreds of thousands of distinct CDR3 sequences; 17% of them were counted only once. Of the sample, around a sixth falls within the top ten clones.

The data were taken from a study of T cells after yellow fever vaccination (dated by TCRdb to about 2019). With regard to the full study: Libraries from fractions with low cell numbers were prepared with the SMART-Seq v4 Ultra Low Input RNA kit. Two healthy male donors, one aged 18 to 29 and one aged 30 to 40 years, were included in the cohort. Blood was collected at multiple timepoints before and after primary and secondary immunization, and bulk PBMC replicates and cell subsets were isolated. To follow T-cell clones before and after primary and booster YFV17D yellow fever vaccination, bulk TCR alpha and beta repertoires were sequenced over time.

According to the study, the label for this sample's treatment or condition signals: live attenuated yellow fever vaccine strain. Two biological replicates of bulk PBMCs were collected at each blood-draw timepoint. PBMCs were isolated from peripheral blood using a standard Ficoll-Paque protocol. RNA was extracted with TriZol from bulk PBMCs, CD4 and CD8 fractions, and dextramer-positive and dextramer-negative fractions. Study-wide findings and limitations: Compared with the primary T-cell response, the secondary T-cell response was faster but weaker, reaching its peak on day 5 rather than on day 15. After the booster, most of the clones that had expanded following primary vaccination were detected again (96% of CD4 and around 90% of CD8), which suggests that memory was broadly maintained. FACS-sorted repertoires could contain abundant contaminating clonotypes from the bulk population, so computational filtering was required. A small share of clonotypes occurred in both CD4 and CD8 compartments, likely arising from convergent recombination. Because the study included only two donors, the extent to which the findings can be generalized is limited.

This TCR was recovered from a man aged 18 to 29 who received the YFV17D yellow fever vaccine. The chain was built from TRBV11-2 and TRBJ1-2; the D segment cannot be called with confidence. Here the sequenced sample was PBMCs, taken about 5 days after the first yellow fever vaccination. The sequenced DNA: TGTGCCAGCAGCCAAGACCCCGACTATGGCTACACCTTC. Its protein reads: CASSQDPDYGYTF.